This TCR beta chain was profiled in a study of cytomegalovirus exposure and HLA in healthy donors. Study-level background: Earlier, roughly 120 million unique TCR beta sequences were recovered from 200 million or so T cells by an analysis. Across 300 to 400 genotyped donors, roughly 85% landed in the Caucasian-associated ancestry cluster.

General observations from the study: Researchers reported in a later analysis that a missense DCLRE1C variant was tied to TCR beta V- and J-gene trimming.

Trimming took off 0 bases at V and 3 bases at J, with 16 bases between the two ends. This CDR3 spans 16 amino acids. The germline V gene encodes CDR1 SGDLS and CDR2 YYNGEE. Each donor was healthy, and each was a bone marrow donor. In regard to this clone: What it binds is unknown.

The PCR was carried out with 60 Vbeta primers and 13 Jbeta primers. Clones were sequenced by immunoSEQ multiplex PCR, and TCRdb holds only the in-frame ones, with some missing. In the table there are about 110,000 clones, around 79% of which are singletons. This clonotype was obtained from a woman in her thirties or forties in good health and CMV-seronegative. The chain carries TRBV9 and TRBJ2-7; D gene unclear. Material: PBMCs. In DNA, the CDR3 is TGTGCCAGCAGCGTAGTCCCAGCCCAGGAAGGCTACGAGCAGTACTTC. Amino acid sequence: CASSVVPAQEGYEQYF.